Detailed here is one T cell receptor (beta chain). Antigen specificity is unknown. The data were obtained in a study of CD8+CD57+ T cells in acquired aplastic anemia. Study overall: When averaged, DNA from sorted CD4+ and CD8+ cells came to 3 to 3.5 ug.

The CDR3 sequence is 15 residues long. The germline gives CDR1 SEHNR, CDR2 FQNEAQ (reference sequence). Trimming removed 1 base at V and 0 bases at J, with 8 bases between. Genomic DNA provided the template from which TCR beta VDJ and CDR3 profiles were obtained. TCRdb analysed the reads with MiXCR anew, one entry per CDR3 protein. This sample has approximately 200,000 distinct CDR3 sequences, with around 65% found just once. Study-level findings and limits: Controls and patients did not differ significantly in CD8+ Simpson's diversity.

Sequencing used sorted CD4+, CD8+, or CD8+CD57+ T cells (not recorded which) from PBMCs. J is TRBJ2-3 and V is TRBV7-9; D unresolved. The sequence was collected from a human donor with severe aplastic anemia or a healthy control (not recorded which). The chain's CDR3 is CASSLGLKSTDTQYF. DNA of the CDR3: TGTGCCAGCAGCTTAGGGCTTAAGAGCACAGATACGCAGTATTTT.